A single sample gave rise to the 24 T cell receptor beta chains below, sequenced in a study of cytomegalovirus exposure and HLA in healthy donors. PCR used 60 Vbeta primers and 13 Jbeta primers. Produced via immunoSEQ multiplex PCR; TCRdb's table is partial and in-frame only. The table lists fewer than 130,000 clones, approximately 79% of them singletons. The sequenced sample consisted of PBMCs. The receptors stem from a man aged 30 to 45 in good health and CMV-seropositive.

The chain combines TRBV19 with TRBJ2-7; TRBD1 might be the D (6 bases). Germline lookup yields CDR1 LNHDA and CDR2 SQIVND (reference sequence). The CDR3 length is 14 residues. Trimming left V 3 bases short and J 2 bases short, with 11 bases between. The CDR3 reads CASSISGVAYEQYF. The CDR3, as DNA: TGTGCCAGTAGTATTTCAGGGGTGGCCTACGAGCAGTACTTC.

The chain uses TRBV2 and TRBJ2-3; perhaps TRBD2 as D (6 bases). Germline CDR1 and CDR2: SNHLY and FYNNEI. The CDR3 spans 18 residues. V lost 8 bases to trimming and J lost 2 bases, with 26 bases between them. The CDR3 reads CASRPTAFRDFPTDTQYF. CDR3 nucleotide sequence: TGTGCCAGCCGCCCAACCGCCTTCCGGGACTTTCCCACAGATACGCAGTATTTT.

This chain joins TRBV19 and TRBJ2-1, with D tentatively TRBD2 (5 bases). V lost 5 bases, J lost 10 bases, and 9 bases lay in between. Germline values: CDR1 LNHDA, CDR2 SQIVND (reference sequence). CDR3 length: 11 amino acids. CDR3 residues: CASSEGGEQFF. The CDR3 coding sequence is TGTGCCAGTAGTGAGGGTGGGGAGCAGTTCTTC. The variable domain in full, with the rest retrieved from reference TRBV19 and TRBJ2-1, is DGGITQSPKYLFRKEGQNVTLSCEQNLNHDAMYWYRQDPGQGLRLIYYSQIVNDFQKGDIAEGYSVSREKKESFPLTVTSAQKNPTAFYLCASSEGGEQFFGPGTRLTVL.

The chain uses TRBV19 and TRBJ1-5; tentatively, D is TRBD1 (6 bases). Germline-derived CDR1 and CDR2 are LNHDA and SQIVND (reference sequence). The V end was cut by 11 bases, the J end by 1 base, with 9 bases between. The CDR3 is 12 amino acids. The chain's CDR3 is CARGHSNQPQHF. Here the CDR3 DNA reads TGTGCCCGGGGACACAGCAATCAGCCCCAGCATTTT.

This clone counts as medium-sized. The chain combines TRBV4-2 with TRBJ1-5; 10 positions agree with TRBD1. The trim removed 1 base at V and 7 bases at J, leaving 4 bases unmatched. Germline V gives CDR1 LGHNA, CDR2 YNFKEQ. The CDR3 is 15 amino acids. The CDR3 is CASSQGQGARQPQHF. CDR3 DNA sequence: TGTGCCAGCAGCCAAGGACAGGGGGCTAGACAGCCCCAGCATTTT.

Remarks on this clone: Mismatch with germline at one junction end may stem from a read error. The gene calls are TRBV7-9 and TRBJ1-2; TRBD1 agrees at 9 bases. The CDR3 length is 13 residues. CDR1 and CDR2 (germline): SEHNR, FQNEAQ (reference sequence). The CDR3 nucleotides are TGTTCCAGCAGCTTTTGGGACAGGGACGGCTACACCTTC. Its translation: CSSSFWDRDGYTF.

The chain joins TRBV5-7 to TRBJ1-4, with D unclear. TRBV5-7 belongs to the ORF category, with a function that is uncertain. CDR3 size: 16 residues. V dropped 2 bases and J dropped 0 bases, with 11 bases sitting between them. The CDR3 bases are TGTGCCAGCAGCTTCAGGAGGTCGTCAACTAATGAAAAACTGTTTTTT. It yields the protein CASSFRRSSTNEKLFF.

The chain has TRBV30 and TRBJ2-7, with a weak D call TRBD2 (5 bases). V was pared by 2 bases and J by 2 bases, with 10 bases between. The CDR3 covers 13 residues. Per germline, CDR1 GTSNPN and CDR2 SVGIG (reference sequence). The CDR3 sequence: CAWSYGEPYEQYF. CDR3 nucleotides: TGTGCCTGGAGTTATGGGGAGCCCTACGAGCAGTACTTC.

The chain is built from TRBV29-1 and TRBJ2-5; TRBD1 aligns across 9 bases. The V segment lost 6 bases and the J segment 5 bases; nucleotides outside the gene matches: 7. Germline CDR1 reads SQVTM; CDR2 reads ANQGSEA. The CDR3 consists of 13 residues. CDR3 protein: CSVGITGGETQYF. The CDR3 nucleotides read TGCAGCGTGGGGATTACAGGGGGCGAGACCCAGTACTTC.

This chain joins TRBV6-1 and TRBJ2-5; TRBD1 might be the D (6 bases). With 8 bases removed from V and 1 base from J, the gap between germline ends came to 11 bases. Germline CDR1 reads MNHNS; CDR2 reads SASEGT. CDR3 length: 13 residues. The chain's CDR3 is CASVRTVQETQYF. The CDR3 DNA is TGTGCCAGCGTTAGGACAGTCCAAGAGACCCAGTACTTC.

This chain connects TRBV6-5 to TRBJ2-5; the D gene is possibly TRBD1 (6 bases). This CDR3 region has 13 residues. CDR1 is MNHEY, CDR2 SVGAGI, per germline. The V end was cut by 6 bases, the J end by 7 bases, with 15 bases between. The CDR3 loop is CASRLGHRGTQYF. CDR3 bases: TGTGCCAGCAGGCTGGGACACCGGGGGACCCAGTACTTC.

A note on this clone: Other DNA sequences in the same sample also yield this CDR3. The J gene is TRBJ2-5, the V gene TRBV7-3; TRBD2 is a possible D gene (6 bases). CDR1 is SGHTA, CDR2 FQGTGA, per germline. The CDR3 sequence is 13 residues long. V was pared by 0 bases and J by 4 bases, with 6 bases between. Here the CDR3 DNA reads TGTGCCAGCAGCTTAACGGGACTAGAGACCCAGTACTTC. It translates to CASSLTGLETQYF.

V is TRBV9 and J is TRBJ2-3, with 12 nucleotides matching TRBD1. Trimming removed 5 bases from V and 4 bases from J; junction bases left unmatched: 2. The CDR3 runs 14 residues. Germline CDR1 reads SGDLS; CDR2 reads YYNGEE. The CDR3 nucleotides are TGTGCCAGCAGAGGGACAGGGGGCGCAGATACGCAGTATTTT. This codes for CASRGTGGADTQYF.

The CDR3 is CASSATGGANQPQHF. In DNA form, the CDR3 reads TGTGCCAGCTCAGCTACAGGGGGGGCGAATCAGCCCCAGCATTTT. J is TRBJ1-5 and V is TRBV18; 8 nucleotides line up with TRBD1. There are 15 residues in the CDR3. Trimming cost V 5 bases and J 4 bases; bases outside gene matches: 7. The germline V gene encodes CDR1 KGHSH and CDR2 LQKENI.

J is TRBJ1-6 and V is TRBV7-9, with no clear D. The CDR3 is made up of 14 amino acids. The germline V gene has CDR1 SEHNR and CDR2 FQNEAQ (reference sequence). Trimming shortened V by 1 base and J by 6 bases, and 7 bases separated the two germline ends. Here the CDR3 DNA reads TGTGCCAGCAGCTTAGGTCGGTTTAATTCACCCCTCCACTTT. Its protein is CASSLGRFNSPLHF. Together with reference TRBV7-9 and TRBJ1-6, the CDR3 gives the full variable domain: DTGVSQNPRHKITKRGQNVTFRCDPISEHNRLYWYRQTLGQGPEFLTYFQNEAQLEKSRLLSDRFSAERPKGSFSTLEIQRTEQGDSAMYLCASSLGRFNSPLHFGNGTRLTVT.

The chain employs TRBV5-4 and TRBJ1-2; TRBD1 matches 9 bases. There are 14 residues in the CDR3. Germline V gene lookup returns CDR1 SGHNT and CDR2 YYREEE (reference sequence). V was pared by 2 bases and J by 8 bases, with 7 bases of the junction left unmatched. The CDR3 bases are TGTGCCAGCAGCTTCGGCGGGACAGGGAGCGGCTACACCTTC. Protein sequence: CASSFGGTGSGYTF.

The J gene is TRBJ1-2, the V gene TRBV10-3; 9 nucleotides agree with TRBD1. The germline CDR1 and CDR2 sequences are ENHRY and SYGVKD. The CDR3 has 14 amino acids. V dropped 5 bases and J dropped 8; count of bases not matched to a gene: 9. CDR3 loop: CAISSGQGSSGYTF. The DNA of the CDR3 is TGTGCCATCAGTTCGGGACAGGGTAGTTCGGGCTACACCTTC.

This clone has more than one count but fewer than ten. The V and J genes are TRBV27 and TRBJ2-7; 8 bases line up with TRBD1. CDR3 length: 14 residues. The germline V gene has CDR1 MNHEY and CDR2 SMNVEV (reference sequence). Trimming took 2 bases from V and 6 from J; bases not matched to a gene: 6. The CDR3 DNA sequence: TGTGCCAGCAGTTTAGCCCAGGGGGCCGTCGAGCAGTACTTC. Its protein product is CASSLAQGAVEQYF.

The chain links TRBV7-2 to TRBJ2-2, with D hard to call. Germline-derived CDR1 and CDR2 are SGHTA and FQGNSA. The CDR3 consists of 15 residues. Trimming removed 1 base at V and 4 bases at J, with 10 bases between. CDR3 in amino acids: CASSLEAYSTGELFF. In DNA, the CDR3 is TGTGCCAGCAGCTTAGAAGCCTATTCCACCGGGGAGCTGTTTTTT. The variable domain in full, with the rest retrieved from reference TRBV7-2 and TRBJ2-2, is GAGVSQSPSNKVTEKGKDVELRCDPISGHTALYWYRQSLGQGLEFLIYFQGNSAPDKSGLPSDRFSAERTGGSVSTLTIQRTQQEDSAVYLCASSLEAYSTGELFFGEGSRLTVL.

This chain links TRBV6-5 with TRBJ2-7; 13 positions agree with TRBD2. Trimming removed 6 bases from V and 8 bases from J; junction bases left unmatched: 10. Germline loops: CDR1 MNHEY, CDR2 SVGAGI. The CDR3 runs 15 residues. CDR3 amino acids: CASREDGTSGVKQYF. Here the CDR3 DNA reads TGTGCCAGCAGGGAGGATGGGACTAGCGGGGTAAAGCAGTACTTC.

The chain uses TRBV5-4 and TRBJ2-3; TRBD1 might be the D (6 bases). V lost 0 bases, J lost 2 bases, and 13 bases lay in between. CDR1 SGHNT and CDR2 YYREEE come from the germline V gene (reference sequence). The CDR3 is made up of 16 amino acids. CDR3: CASSLETGTFTDTQYF. In DNA form, the CDR3 reads TGTGCCAGCAGCTTGGAAACAGGGACCTTCACAGATACGCAGTATTTT.

The chain links TRBV6-6 to TRBJ1-5; 7 nucleotides agree with TRBD1. This CDR3 has 15 residues. After removal of 6 bases from V and 7 bases from J, the junction contained 12 bases not matched to a gene. The V gene's germline CDR1 is MNHNY and CDR2 SVGAGI (reference sequence). In DNA, the CDR3 is TGTGCCAGCAGCCAGATCGACAGGGATAGGCAGCCCCAGCATTTT. This gives the protein CASSQIDRDRQPQHF.

The rearrangement links TRBV6-6 to TRBJ2-3, with TRBD2 matching 8 bases. V shed 1 base and J 4 bases; nucleotides not matched to a gene: 1. The germline gives CDR1 MNHNY, CDR2 SVGAGI (reference sequence). The CDR3 consists of 14 residues. CDR3 bases: TGTGCCAGCAGTTACTACGGGGGGGCAGATACGCAGTATTTT. Residues: CASSYYGGADTQYF.

This clone has a handful of counts. The V gene is TRBV5-1, the J gene TRBJ2-7; TRBD1 aligns across 7 bases. The trim removed 5 bases at V and 6 bases at J, leaving 2 bases unmatched. The CDR3 has 11 amino acids. CDR1 is SGHRS, CDR2 YFSETQ, per germline. The CDR3 loop reads CASRTGSEQYF. CDR3 in DNA: TGCGCCAGCAGGACAGGGTCCGAGCAGTACTTC.